This T cell receptor beta chain emerged from a study of cytomegalovirus exposure and HLA in healthy donors. As concerns this clone: Its specificity is not known.

It was with 60 Vbeta and 13 Jbeta primers that the PCR ran. Using immunoSEQ multiplex PCR, the repertoire was profiled, and TCRdb retains in-frame clones only, with some absent. Among some 200,000 clones listed, roughly 88% were seen once. Whole-study results and caveats: Association of a missense DCLRE1C variant with TCR beta V- and J-gene trimming was reported in a later analysis.

Germline trimming cut 4 bases from V and 6 bases from J; bases unmatched to any gene: 4. The CDR3 consists of 14 residues. Germline CDR1 SGHRS, CDR2 YFSETQ. Sequencing used PBMCs. This chain uses TRBV5-1 with TRBJ2-1; 10 bases line up with TRBD1. The sequence was obtained from a boy younger than 10 in good health and CMV-seronegative. CDR3 in amino acids: CASSGTGARNEQFF. The CDR3 coding sequence is TGCGCCAGCAGCGGGACAGGGGCCCGCAATGAGCAGTTCTTC.